The sequence of this T cell receptor (beta chain) was determined in a study of OX40 agonist ivuxolimab in advanced cancers. Turning to the study itself: Those treated in dose escalation had hepatocellular carcinoma, melanoma, renal cell cancer or head and neck cancer. The group had a mean age of roughly 56 years, ranged from roughly 23 to 85, and was 82.7% male.

Germline CDR1 MDHEN, CDR2 SYDVKM. The CDR3 has 18 amino acids. Patients were ineligible given autoimmune disease history or systemic immunosuppression. Study observations and caveats: The antigen specificity of the peripheral T cells (those that were expanded) was not determined.

The data were produced by immunoSEQ multiplex PCR, yet TCRdb's version contains in-frame clones alone and is incomplete. The profile shows 20,000 to 25,000 clones, roughly 73% of them singletons. On this clone: Its specificity is not known. At one boundary the junction diverges from the germline segment, which might be a read error. At the DNA level, this CDR3 is encoded by other sequences in the same sample as well.

Here the sequenced sample was CD4+ or CD8+ T cells sorted from blood, taken in a trial of the OX40 agonist ivuxolimab. The clonotype originates from an adult with an advanced solid tumor such as melanoma, head and neck, liver or kidney cancer. The genes are TRBV28 and TRBJ2-2; 10 positions match TRBD1. The CDR3 region has the DNA TGTGCAAGCAGTGACCCAGACAGGGGGCGGGTAGGCACCGGGGAGCTGTTTTTT. Protein sequence: CASSDPDRGRVGTGELFF.